The T cell receptor beta chain described here comes from a study of T cells in tuberculosis (dated 2018 in TCRdb). Describing the broader study: To characterize T cells specific for the mycobacterial lipid antigen glucose monomycolate (GMM), the study used CD1B tetramers together with high-throughput TCR immunosequencing. IGRA-negative adolescents, IGRA-positive adolescents with latent tuberculosis and adults with active tuberculosis, approximately nine per group, were compared in a South African clinical cohort.

A word on this clone: Its antigen is currently not known. Per-base qualities were not stored, and no clone one base away is much larger.

Broad study findings and their caveats: The smaller NN-distances were partly driven by shorter CDR3-alpha lengths in active tuberculosis patients, and the difference for TCR-beta did not reach statistical significance. With the diverse GMM-specific repertoire as input, a classifier achieved under 90% accuracy (AUROC 0.75 to 0.95), whereas GEM motif frequencies as input gave roughly 70% accuracy. Clinical samples were chosen by availability of cryopreserved specimens, and active tuberculosis cases were adults while controls were adolescents. Compared with IGRA-negative controls, TCR-alpha repertoires from active tuberculosis had smaller mean NN-distances to GMM-specific TCRs, which suggests clonal expansion of these TCRs.

At study entry, adolescents were screened for latent tuberculosis infection using a tuberculin skin test and the QuantiFERON-TB GOLD In-Tube IGRA. Immunosequencing was performed on unsorted cryopreserved PBMC, with 110,000 or so T cells per clinical donor covered on average. Eleven high schools in the Worcester region of the Western Cape, South Africa, served as enrollment sites for adolescents aged 12 to 18 years. Ten or so M. tuberculosis-infected adolescents and around ten uninfected adolescents, matched for age and sex, were selected. PBMC from adolescents were isolated by density centrifugation from freshly drawn heparinized blood and were then cryopreserved. TCR libraries were generated with the immunoSEQ multiplex PCR assay, using TCR-beta and/or TCR-alpha/delta assays for each sample. The amplified TCR libraries were sequenced using the Illumina high-throughput platform. On the study's bioinformatics: Clustering and dimensionality reduction relied on pairwise TCRdist distances among GMM-specific receptors from T cells that were either sorted ex vivo or expanded in vitro. The score assigned to each clinical repertoire was mean NN-distance, meaning the average TCRdist to the nearest 10% of tetramer-positive reference sequences. GEM TCR motif frequency was computed as the fraction of unique TCRs matching known GEM sequences by V/J usage and CDR3 length. Active tuberculosis was classified by linear discriminant analysis with leave-one-out cross-validation, implemented in scikit-learn. The immuneACCESS repertoire file appears here via TCRdb, limited to in-frame rearrangements. These files lack a portion of the clones; in checked studies, under half of the deficit traces to unresolved V genes, and the cause of the others is not known. V and J calls and clone size follow that table, whereas D and trimming were derived from the DNA. For this sample there are 30,000 to 40,000 clones; 95% to 97% appear just once. The ten most abundant clones make up less than 7.5% of the sample.

The sequenced sample consisted of PBMCs. This TCR came from a donor aged 10 to 29 with latent tuberculosis or without tuberculosis infection.

Here the CDR3 is given as CTSSRGRNPGEQFF. The DNA is as follows: TGCACCAGCAGCCGTGGCCGCAACCCTGGTGAGCAGTTCTTC. The rearranged chain carries TRBV1 and TRBJ2-1; the D segment call TRBD1 is taken from the table without a DNA check. TRBV1 is tagged as a pseudogene. The CDR3, from cysteine to phenylalanine, totals 14 residues. The CDR3 DNA has 42 bases and is translated from base 1.